A selection of T cell receptor beta chains follows, all from one sample in a study of blood T cell repertoires in COVID-19. Repertoires were generated with immunoSEQ multiplex PCR, while TCRdb's copy carries only in-frame clones and drops some. The data contain some 100,000 clones, approximately 86% of them singletons. Sequencing used peripheral blood. These receptors all stem from a woman aged 65 to 85 with acute or convalescent COVID-19. Both conserved end residues are part of each CDR3. The order of the fields is J gene, V gene, clone size, D gene, CDR3 protein, CDR3 DNA. The D gene is left open where the match is weak. Some rows mark clone size as missing; the rest say once, few, many or name a class of expanded clone.

j_call: TRBJ2-1
v_call: TRBV5-6
clone_size: .
d_call: TRBD2
cdr3_aa: CASSLDLAGVLYNEQFF
cdr3_nt: TGTGCCAGCAGCTTGGATCTAGCGGGAGTCTTATACAATGAGCAGTTCTTC

j_call: TRBJ2-7
v_call: TRBV18
clone_size: .
d_call: .
cdr3_aa: CASSPSVKPSYEQYF
cdr3_nt: TGTGCCAGCTCACCCTCTGTAAAGCCCTCCTACGAGCAGTACTTC

j_call: TRBJ2-5
v_call: TRBV7-8
clone_size: .
d_call: .
cdr3_aa: CASSPTRETQYF
cdr3_nt: TGTGCCAGCAGCCCGACTAGGGAGACCCAGTACTTC

j_call: TRBJ2-7
v_call: TRBV3-1/TRBV3-2
clone_size: .
d_call: .
cdr3_aa: CASSQVEGIHEQYF
cdr3_nt: TGTGCCAGCAGCCAAGTAGAGGGTATCCACGAGCAGTACTTC

j_call: TRBJ1-1
v_call: TRBV10-1
clone_size: few
d_call: TRBD1
cdr3_aa: CASSDRTGYETEAFF
cdr3_nt: TGCGCCAGCAGTGACCGGACAGGCTATGAAACTGAAGCTTTCTTT

j_call: TRBJ1-4
v_call: TRBV19
clone_size: .
d_call: .
cdr3_aa: CASSIGTFSGEKLFF
cdr3_nt: TGTGCCAGTAGTATAGGAACTTTTTCGGGTGAAAAACTGTTTTTT

j_call: TRBJ1-5
v_call: TRBV7-3
clone_size: few
d_call: .
cdr3_aa: CASSPGHNQPQHF
cdr3_nt: TGTGCCAGCAGCCCGGGACACAATCAGCCCCAGCATTTT

j_call: TRBJ2-7
v_call: TRBV3-1/TRBV3-2
clone_size: .
d_call: .
cdr3_aa: CASSHDVPGKYEQYF
cdr3_nt: TGTGCCAGCAGCCACGATGTTCCAGGTAAATACGAGCAGTACTTC

j_call: TRBJ2-5
v_call: TRBV5-1
clone_size: .
d_call: .
cdr3_aa: CASSLGVGPQETQYF
cdr3_nt: TGCGCCAGCAGCTTGGGTGTGGGGCCCCAAGAGACCCAGTACTTC

j_call: TRBJ2-7
v_call: TRBV19
clone_size: .
d_call: .
cdr3_aa: CASSIFGGSTYEQYF
cdr3_nt: TGTGCCAGTAGTATATTCGGAGGGAGCACCTACGAGCAGTACTTC

j_call: TRBJ1-5
v_call: TRBV25-1
clone_size: once
d_call: .
cdr3_aa: CASSSDSLFRYF
cdr3_nt: TGTGCCAGCAGTTCGGACAGCCTCTTTAGGTATTTT

j_call: TRBJ2-2
v_call: TRBV10-2
clone_size: .
d_call: .
cdr3_aa: CASRRRENTGELFF
cdr3_nt: TGCGCCAGCAGAAGACGGGAAAACACCGGGGAGCTGTTTTTT

j_call: TRBJ1-5
v_call: TRBV6-1
clone_size: once
d_call: .
cdr3_aa: CASSEDRQDPPQHF
cdr3_nt: TGTGCCAGCAGTGAGGATCGACAGGACCCTCCCCAGCATTTT

j_call: TRBJ1-4
v_call: TRBV28
clone_size: once
d_call: .
cdr3_aa: CASSSRLSEKLFF
cdr3_nt: TGTGCCAGCAGCTCCCGGTTAAGCGAAAAACTGTTTTTT

j_call: TRBJ1-1
v_call: TRBV19
clone_size: .
d_call: .
cdr3_aa: CASSTQGNTEAFF
cdr3_nt: TGTGCCAGTAGCACGCAGGGTAACACTGAAGCTTTCTTT

j_call: TRBJ2-7
v_call: TRBV9
clone_size: .
d_call: .
cdr3_aa: CASSTTGSSYEQYF
cdr3_nt: TGTGCCAGCAGCACAACAGGTAGCTCCTACGAGCAGTACTTC

j_call: TRBJ2-1
v_call: TRBV7-9
clone_size: .
d_call: .
cdr3_aa: CASSLPPGSYNEQFF
cdr3_nt: TGTGCCAGCAGCTTACCCCCGGGTTCATACAATGAGCAGTTCTTC

j_call: TRBJ1-1
v_call: TRBV10-3
clone_size: .
d_call: .
cdr3_aa: CAISKGISGDTEAFF
cdr3_nt: TGTGCCATCAGTAAGGGGATCTCAGGGGACACTGAAGCTTTCTTT

j_call: TRBJ2-1
v_call: TRBV11-3
clone_size: .
d_call: TRBD2
cdr3_aa: CASSFQREGPNEQFF
cdr3_nt: TGTGCCAGCAGCTTCCAGCGGGAGGGCCCCAATGAGCAGTTCTTC

j_call: TRBJ1-2
v_call: TRBV24-1
clone_size: .
d_call: .
cdr3_aa: CATSDELTVYGYTF
cdr3_nt: TGTGCCACCAGTGATGAGCTGACAGTCTATGGCTACACCTTC

j_call: TRBJ2-2
v_call: TRBV13
clone_size: .
d_call: TRBD2
cdr3_aa: CASSLIAGGRATGELFF
cdr3_nt: TGTGCCAGCAGCCTTATAGCGGGCGGGAGGGCCACCGGGGAGCTGTTTTTT

j_call: TRBJ1-1
v_call: TRBV27
clone_size: few
d_call: TRBD1
cdr3_aa: CASSFRQGNTEAFF
cdr3_nt: TGTGCCAGCAGTTTCCGACAGGGGAACACTGAAGCTTTCTTT

j_call: TRBJ2-7
v_call: TRBV2
clone_size: once
d_call: .
cdr3_aa: CASSEGWGQIYEQYF
cdr3_nt: TGTGCCAGCAGTGAGGGGTGGGGGCAGATTTACGAGCAGTACTTC

j_call: TRBJ1-1
v_call: TRBV6-5
clone_size: once
d_call: .
cdr3_aa: CASQGGMNTEAFF
cdr3_nt: TGTGCCAGCCAAGGGGGAATGAACACTGAAGCTTTCTTT

j_call: TRBJ2-2
v_call: TRBV14
clone_size: .
d_call: TRBD1
cdr3_aa: CASSQGPHRPGQGLWTGELFF
cdr3_nt: TGTGCCAGCAGCCAAGGCCCCCACAGGCCCGGACAGGGGTTATGGACCGGGGAGCTGTTTTTT

j_call: TRBJ2-7
v_call: TRBV5-1
clone_size: .
d_call: .
cdr3_aa: CASSPPGIDEQYF
cdr3_nt: TGCGCCAGCAGCCCGCCAGGGATCGACGAGCAGTACTTC

j_call: TRBJ1-5
v_call: TRBV19
clone_size: .
d_call: .
cdr3_aa: CATRKAGAGSNQPQHF
cdr3_nt: TGTGCCACCCGGAAGGCGGGGGCTGGTAGCAATCAGCCCCAGCATTTT

j_call: TRBJ2-5
v_call: TRBV7-9
clone_size: .
d_call: .
cdr3_aa: CASSLVVTSELETQYF
cdr3_nt: TGTGCCAGCAGCTTAGTTGTGACTAGTGAATTAGAGACCCAGTACTTC

j_call: TRBJ1-5
v_call: TRBV7-2
clone_size: .
d_call: .
cdr3_aa: CASSWGGTGSNQPQHF
cdr3_nt: TGTGCCAGCAGCTGGGGCGGGACGGGTAGCAATCAGCCCCAGCATTTT

j_call: TRBJ1-6
v_call: TRBV27
clone_size: .
d_call: .
cdr3_aa: CASSMWTNPGNNSPLHF
cdr3_nt: TGTGCCAGCAGTATGTGGACCAACCCGGGGAATAATTCACCCCTCCACTTT

j_call: TRBJ1-2
v_call: TRBV24-1
clone_size: .
d_call: .
cdr3_aa: CATSDEMGGGEDGYTF
cdr3_nt: TGTGCCACCAGTGACGAAATGGGGGGGGGAGAGGATGGCTACACCTTC

j_call: TRBJ1-2
v_call: TRBV6-5
clone_size: .
d_call: TRBD1
cdr3_aa: CASTDRVYGYTF
cdr3_nt: TGTGCCAGCACAGACAGGGTGTATGGCTACACCTTC

j_call: TRBJ2-6
v_call: TRBV6-5
clone_size: .
d_call: .
cdr3_aa: CASSYQGAGANVLTF
cdr3_nt: TGTGCCAGCAGTTACCAGGGTGCTGGGGCCAACGTCCTGACTTTC

j_call: TRBJ1-1
v_call: TRBV30
clone_size: .
d_call: .
cdr3_aa: CAWSVRKGSPEAFF
cdr3_nt: TGTGCCTGGAGTGTAAGAAAAGGGAGCCCTGAAGCTTTCTTT

j_call: TRBJ1-1
v_call: TRBV9
clone_size: once
d_call: .
cdr3_aa: CASSVVGGRNTEAFF
cdr3_nt: TGTGCCAGCAGCGTAGTAGGCGGAAGGAACACTGAAGCTTTCTTT

j_call: TRBJ2-7
v_call: TRBV15
clone_size: .
d_call: TRBD2
cdr3_aa: CATSAGTSGRYEQYF
cdr3_nt: TGTGCCACCAGCGCCGGGACTAGCGGGAGGTACGAGCAGTACTTC

j_call: TRBJ2-1
v_call: TRBV5-1
clone_size: few
d_call: .
cdr3_aa: CASSLGVEGYHEQFF
cdr3_nt: TGCGCCAGCAGCTTGGGGGTGGAGGGTTACCATGAGCAGTTCTTC

j_call: TRBJ1-1
v_call: TRBV10-3
clone_size: .
d_call: .
cdr3_aa: CAISESASHEAFF
cdr3_nt: TGTGCCATCAGTGAGTCAGCAAGTCATGAAGCTTTCTTT

j_call: TRBJ1-6
v_call: TRBV5-4
clone_size: .
d_call: .
cdr3_aa: CASSLDTTGYSPLHF
cdr3_nt: TGTGCCAGCAGCTTGGATACTACAGGGTATTCACCCCTCCACTTT